One sample yielded the 13 T cell receptor beta chains listed below, sequenced in a study of early T cells in non-severe SARS-CoV-2 infection. Using its own MiXCR run on the 5' RACE reads, TCRdb lists one record per CDR3 protein. The sample carries 70,000 to 95,000 distinct CDR3 sequences, roughly 14% recorded once. The sample was whole blood. The source of these receptors is an adult who was a healthcare worker with PCR-confirmed SARS-CoV-2 infection or an uninfected control (not recorded which).

The chain joins TRBV20-1 to TRBJ1-2; D is undetermined. Germline V gene data show CDR1 as DFQATT and CDR2 as SNEGSKA (reference sequence). V was cut by 6 bases and J by 2 bases, with 10 bases left in between. The CDR3 is 12 residues long. DNA of the CDR3: TGCAGTGCCAGACCAAGAAACTATGGCTACACCTTC. Residues: CSARPRNYGYTF.

The rearrangement uses TRBV7-3 and TRBJ2-3; 9 nucleotides line up with TRBD2. The CDR3 contains 15 residues. The germline V gene encodes CDR1 SGHTA and CDR2 FQGTGA. Losses at the gene ends were 5 bases for V and 2 bases for J; bases not matched to a gene: 5. CDR3 bases: TGTGCCAGCAGCAGGCGGGGGGGCCACACAGATACGCAGTATTTT. Its protein product is CASSRRGGHTDTQYF.

The chain is built from TRBV3-1 and TRBJ1-1; 8 bases are shared with TRBD1. The CDR3 is 14 amino acids. J gave up 0 bases and V 4 bases, and 1 base lay outside the gene matches. Germline V gene sequence: CDR1 LGHDT, CDR2 YNNKEL (reference sequence). CDR3 residues: CASSLGQVNTEAFF. The CDR3 coding sequence is TGTGCCAGCAGCCTGGGACAGGTGAACACTGAAGCTTTCTTT. The complete variable domain, with remaining parts taken from reference TRBV3-1 and TRBJ1-1, reads DTAVSQTPKYLVTQMGNDKSIKCEQNLGHDTMYWYKQDSKKFLKIMFSYNNKELIINETVPNRFSPKSPDKAHLNLHINSLELGDSAVYFCASSLGQVNTEAFFGQGTRLTVV.

At least ten counts were recorded for this clonotype. The chain employs TRBV5-4 and TRBJ2-5; 7 bases map to TRBD2. The trim removed 3 bases at V and 2 bases at J, leaving 10 bases unmatched. Germline CDR1 SGHNT, CDR2 YYREEE (reference sequence). CDR3 size: 16 residues. The CDR3 loop reads CASSSGGGVRQETQYF. As DNA, the CDR3 is TGTGCCAGCAGCTCGGGAGGTGGGGTAAGACAAGAGACCCAGTACTTC.

This clonotype has only a few counts. This sequence joins TRBV19 and TRBJ1-5; 8 bases match TRBD1. V was pared by 5 bases and J by 1 base, with 7 bases of the junction left unmatched. Per the germline V gene, CDR1 is LNHDA and CDR2 is SQIVND (reference sequence). CDR3 size: 16 residues. The CDR3 sequence is CASSLIDRGSNQPQHF. In DNA, the CDR3 is TGTGCCAGTAGTCTTATAGACAGGGGAAGCAATCAGCCCCAGCATTTT.

This clonotype came up many times. V gene TRBV6-5 combines with J gene TRBJ1-2; D is possibly TRBD1 (6 bases). The CDR3 loop spans 17 amino acids. V lost 0 bases to trimming and J lost 7 bases, with 21 bases between them. Germline V gives CDR1 MNHEY, CDR2 SVGAGI. This chain's CDR3 is CASSYSGAAGALRGYTF. The CDR3 DNA reads as TGTGCCAGCAGTTACTCGGGGGCAGCCGGAGCCCTTCGTGGCTACACCTTC.

The chain recombines TRBV20-1 with TRBJ1-1, with 8 bases fitting TRBD1. CDR3 length equals 14 residues. CDR1 is DFQATT and CDR2 is SNEGSKA in the germline V gene (reference sequence). V lost 3 bases to trimming and J lost 0 bases; unmatched junction nucleotides: 3. The CDR3 protein is CSARWGQVNTEAFF. The CDR3 DNA reads TGCAGTGCTAGGTGGGGACAGGTGAACACTGAAGCTTTCTTT.

This chain uses TRBV29-1 with TRBJ2-5, with D unresolved. V gave up 3 bases and J gave up 2 bases, with 10 bases separating them. This CDR3 spans 13 amino acids. Germline-derived CDR1 and CDR2 are SQVTM and ANQGSEA. The CDR3 DNA follows: TGCAGCGTTGATTCGGCAGCACAAGAGACCCAGTACTTC. Translation gives CSVDSAAQETQYF.

The chain carries TRBV29-1 and TRBJ2-5, with D perhaps matching TRBD1 or TRBD2 (5 bases each). Germline values: CDR1 SQVTM, CDR2 ANQGSEA. The CDR3 is 12 amino acids. V was trimmed by 7 bases and J by 1 base, leaving 10 bases between them. CDR3 DNA: TGCAGCGCCGAGGGGCCCCAAGAGACCCAGTACTTC. Its translation: CSAEGPQETQYF.

The gene calls are TRBV9 and TRBJ2-1, with 9 bases aligning to TRBD2. Trimming removed 3 bases from V and 8 bases from J; junction bases left unmatched: 3. CDR3 size: 13 residues. The germline gives CDR1 SGDLS, CDR2 YYNGEE. CDR3 in amino acids: CASSERTSDEQFF. In nucleotides, the CDR3 is TGTGCCAGCAGCGAGAGGACTAGCGATGAGCAGTTCTTC. Based on the CDR3 plus reference TRBV9 and TRBJ2-1, the full variable domain is DSGVTQTPKHLITATGQRVTLRCSPRSGDLSVYWYQQSLDQGLQFLIQYYNGEERAKGNILERFSAQQFPDLHSELNLSSLELGDSALYFCASSERTSDEQFFGPGTRLTVL.

This clonotype appeared a few times. The gene calls are TRBV20-1 and TRBJ2-5; either TRBD1 or TRBD2 may supply D (5 bases each). Germline-derived CDR1 and CDR2 are DFQATT and SNEGSKA (reference sequence). V was cut by 0 bases and J by 6 bases, with 17 bases left in between. The CDR3 totals 15 residues. The CDR3 DNA reads as TGCAGTGCTAGAGAACCGAGGGGAGACAGAAAGACCCAGTACTTC. Amino acids: CSAREPRGDRKTQYF.

V usage is TRBV4-1 and J usage is TRBJ2-1; possibly TRBD1 for D (6 bases). CDR3 length: 17 amino acids. CDR1 and CDR2 (germline): MGHRA, YSYEKL. Trimming removed 1 base from V and 7 bases from J, with 20 bases in between. CDR3 in DNA: TGCGCCAGCAGCCAAGTCAAGACAGGCGTGAGGGGGAATGAGCAGTTCTTC. Translating it yields CASSQVKTGVRGNEQFF.

This clonotype has at least ten counts. V gene TRBV7-8 combines with J gene TRBJ2-7; 8 bases agree with TRBD1. Germline V CDR1 and CDR2: SGHVS, FQNEAQ. CDR3 length: 15 amino acids. The V gene end was trimmed by 5 bases and the J gene end by 0 bases; junction bases not matched to a gene: 6. The CDR3 bases are TGTGCCAGCAGCACCGACAGGGGCGGCTCCTACGAGCAGTACGTC. It is translated as CASSTDRGGSYEQYV.